The entry below gives a single T cell receptor (beta chain) sequence along with its context. Its antigen is currently unknown. The PCR used 60 Vbeta and 13 Jbeta primers. The method was immunoSEQ multiplex PCR; TCRdb's version includes in-frame clones alone and lacks a portion of them. Altogether approximately 250,000 clones are present, 78% being singletons, with the ten largest covering around 0.44%. The data stem from a study of cytomegalovirus exposure and HLA in healthy donors. Study details: Among a few hundred genotyped donors, roughly 80% fell in the Caucasian-associated ancestry cluster. Study-wide findings and caveats: Analysis was performed later, and it showed HLA-associated TCR beta chains to be more clonally expanded than equally common others. In an earlier analysis, in 620 or so donors, most V segments appeared productive either ~90% or ~30% of the time.

Germline V gene data show CDR1 as SGHNT and CDR2 as YENEEA. The CDR3 is 11 residues long. Deletions cut 5 bases from V and 2 bases from J, with 3 bases between. The sample taken for sequencing was PBMCs. The clonotype was recovered from a boy between 10 and 17 years old in good health and CMV-seronegative. The J gene is TRBJ1-1, the V gene TRBV11-3; D is unclear. This chain's CDR3 is CASSTNTEAFF. The CDR3 nucleotides read TGTGCCAGCAGCACTAACACTGAAGCTTTCTTT.